This T cell receptor (beta chain) was identified during a study of cytomegalovirus exposure and HLA in healthy donors. Vbeta (60) and Jbeta (13) primers were used in the PCR. Sequenced by immunoSEQ multiplex PCR; TCRdb stores in-frame clones only, minus some. This sample carries over 200,000 clones, about 84% of them seen once, and the ten largest clones take over 1%. Deletions cut 1 base from V and 1 base from J, with 12 bases between. The CDR3 loop spans 16 amino acids. CDR1 is MGHDK and CDR2 is SYGVNS in the germline V gene. Sequenced material: PBMCs. This clonotype was sampled from a human donor in good health. The gene calls are TRBV25-1 and TRBJ2-3; a weak D match, TRBD1 (6 bases). CDR3 in DNA: TGTGCCAGCAGTGAATTAAAGGGGGTCGGCACAGATACGCAGTATTTT. This translates into CASSELKGVGTDTQYF.